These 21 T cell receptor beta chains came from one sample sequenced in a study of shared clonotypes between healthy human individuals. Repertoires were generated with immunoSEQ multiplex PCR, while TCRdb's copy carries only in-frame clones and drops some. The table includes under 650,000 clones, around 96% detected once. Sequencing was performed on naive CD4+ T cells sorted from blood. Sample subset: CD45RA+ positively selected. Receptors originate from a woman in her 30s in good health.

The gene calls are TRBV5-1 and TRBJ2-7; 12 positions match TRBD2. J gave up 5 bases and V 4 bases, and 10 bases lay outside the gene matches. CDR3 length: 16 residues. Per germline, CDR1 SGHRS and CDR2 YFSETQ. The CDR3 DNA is TGCGCCAGCAGCCACCCTCGACTAGCGGGAGAAGACGAGCAGTACTTC. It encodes CASSHPRLAGEDEQYF.

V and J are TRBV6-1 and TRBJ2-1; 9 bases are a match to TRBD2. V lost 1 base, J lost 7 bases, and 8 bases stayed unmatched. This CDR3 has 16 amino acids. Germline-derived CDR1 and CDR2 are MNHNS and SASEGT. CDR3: CASSEERGRAWNEQFF. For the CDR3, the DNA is TGTGCCAGCAGTGAAGAGCGCGGGAGGGCCTGGAATGAGCAGTTCTTC.

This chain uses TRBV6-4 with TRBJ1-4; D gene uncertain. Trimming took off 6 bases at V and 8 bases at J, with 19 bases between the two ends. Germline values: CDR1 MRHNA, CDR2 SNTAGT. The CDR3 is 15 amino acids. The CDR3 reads CASSFVEPLAEKLFF. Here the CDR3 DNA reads TGTGCCAGCAGCTTCGTGGAGCCATTAGCGGAAAAACTGTTTTTT.

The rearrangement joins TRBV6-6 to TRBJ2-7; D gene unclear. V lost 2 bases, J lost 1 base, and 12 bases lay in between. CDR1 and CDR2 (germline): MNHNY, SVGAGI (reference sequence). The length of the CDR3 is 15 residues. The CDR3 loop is CASSYNSPLSYEQYF. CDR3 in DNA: TGTGCCAGCAGTTACAACTCGCCTTTATCCTACGAGCAGTACTTC.

The CDR3, as DNA: TGTGCCAGCAGCTTACTGGGACTAGCGGATTACGAGCAGTACTTC. Its translation is CASSLLGLADYEQYF. This chain links TRBV13 with TRBJ2-7, with 11 bases that match TRBD2. The CDR3 length is 15 residues. Germline assignment: CDR1 PRHDT and CDR2 FYEKMQ (reference sequence). Trimming at V came to 2 bases and at J to 4 bases, leaving 4 bases not matched to a gene.

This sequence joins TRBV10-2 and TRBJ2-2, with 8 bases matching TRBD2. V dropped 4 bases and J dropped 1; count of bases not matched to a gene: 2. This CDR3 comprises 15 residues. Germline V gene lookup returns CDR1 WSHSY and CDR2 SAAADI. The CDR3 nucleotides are TGCGCCAGCAGTGGACTAGCGTTGAACACCGGGGAGCTGTTTTTT. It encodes CASSGLALNTGELFF.

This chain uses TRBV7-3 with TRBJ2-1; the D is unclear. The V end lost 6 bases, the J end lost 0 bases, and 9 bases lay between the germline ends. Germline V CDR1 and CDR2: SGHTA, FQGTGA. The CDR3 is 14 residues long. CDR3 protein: CASSRESSYNEQFF. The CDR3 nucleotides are TGTGCCAGCAGTCGAGAAAGCTCCTACAATGAGCAGTTCTTC. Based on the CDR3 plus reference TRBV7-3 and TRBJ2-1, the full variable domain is GAGVSQTPSNKVTEKGKYVELRCDPISGHTALYWYRQSLGQGPEFLIYFQGTGAADDSGLPNDRFFAVRPEGSVSTLKIQRTERGDSAVYLCASSRESSYNEQFFGPGTRLTVL.

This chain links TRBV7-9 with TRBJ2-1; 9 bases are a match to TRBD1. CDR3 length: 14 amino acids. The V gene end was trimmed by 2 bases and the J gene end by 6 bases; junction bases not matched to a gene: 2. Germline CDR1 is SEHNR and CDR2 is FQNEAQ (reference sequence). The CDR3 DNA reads TGTGCCAGCAGCTTATGGGACAGGGCCAATGAGCAGTTCTTC. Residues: CASSLWDRANEQFF. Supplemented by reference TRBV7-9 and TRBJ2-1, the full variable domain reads DTGVSQNPRHKITKRGQNVTFRCDPISEHNRLYWYRQTLGQGPEFLTYFQNEAQLEKSRLLSDRFSAERPKGSFSTLEIQRTEQGDSAMYLCASSLWDRANEQFFGPGTRLTVL.

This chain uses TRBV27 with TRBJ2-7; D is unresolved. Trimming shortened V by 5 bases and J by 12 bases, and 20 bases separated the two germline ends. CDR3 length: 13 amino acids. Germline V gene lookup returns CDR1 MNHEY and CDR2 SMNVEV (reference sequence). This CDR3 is CASSSHVLGLAYF. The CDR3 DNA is TGTGCCAGCAGTAGTCATGTATTGGGGTTGGCGTACTTC.

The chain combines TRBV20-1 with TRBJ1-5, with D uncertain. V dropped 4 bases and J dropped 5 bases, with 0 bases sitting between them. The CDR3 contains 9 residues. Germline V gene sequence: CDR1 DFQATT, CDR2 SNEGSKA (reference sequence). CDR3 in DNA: TGCAGTGCTAATCAGCCCCAGCATTTT. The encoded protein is CSANQPQHF.

The CDR3 here is CASSPSGSSYEQYF. The CDR3 DNA reads TGTGCCAGCTCACCTAGCGGTAGCTCCTACGAGCAGTACTTC. The chain recombines TRBV18 with TRBJ2-7, with D possibly being TRBD2 (6 bases). V was trimmed by 3 bases and J by 0 bases, leaving 9 bases between them. The CDR3 covers 14 residues. The germline CDR1 and CDR2 sequences are KGHSH and LQKENI. Combining the CDR3 with reference TRBV18 and TRBJ2-7 gives the whole variable domain NAGVMQNPRHLVRRRGQEARLRCSPMKGHSHVYWYRQLPEEGLKFMVYLQKENIIDESGMPKERFSAEFPKEGPSILRIQQVVRGDSAAYFCASSPSGSSYEQYFGPGTRLTVT.

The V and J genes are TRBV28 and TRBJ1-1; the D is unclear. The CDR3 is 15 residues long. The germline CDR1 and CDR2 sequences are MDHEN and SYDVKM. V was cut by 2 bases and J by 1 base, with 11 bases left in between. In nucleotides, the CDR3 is TGTGCCAGCAGTTTAAATGGGCCCGCGAACACTGAAGCTTTCTTT. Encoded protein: CASSLNGPANTEAFF.

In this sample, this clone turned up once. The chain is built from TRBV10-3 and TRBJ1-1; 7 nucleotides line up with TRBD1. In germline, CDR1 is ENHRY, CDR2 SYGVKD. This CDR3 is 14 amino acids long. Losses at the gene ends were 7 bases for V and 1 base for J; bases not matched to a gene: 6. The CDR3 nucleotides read TGTGCCATCACCCAGGGGGAAACGAACACTGAAGCTTTCTTT. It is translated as CAITQGETNTEAFF.

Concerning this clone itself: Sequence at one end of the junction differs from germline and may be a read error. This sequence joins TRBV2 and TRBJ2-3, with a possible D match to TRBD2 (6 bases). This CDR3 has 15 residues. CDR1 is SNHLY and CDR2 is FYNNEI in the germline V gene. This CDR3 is CASSEEGTSTDTQYF. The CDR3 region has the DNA TGTGCCAGCAGCGAAGAAGGGACTAGCACAGATACGCAGTATTTT.

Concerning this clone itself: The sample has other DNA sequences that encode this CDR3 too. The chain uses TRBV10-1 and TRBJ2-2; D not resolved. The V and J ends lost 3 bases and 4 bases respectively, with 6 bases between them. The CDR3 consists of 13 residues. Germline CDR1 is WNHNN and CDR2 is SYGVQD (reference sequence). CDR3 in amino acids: CASSDQGTGELFF. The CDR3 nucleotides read TGCGCCAGCAGTGATCAAGGCACCGGGGAGCTGTTTTTT.

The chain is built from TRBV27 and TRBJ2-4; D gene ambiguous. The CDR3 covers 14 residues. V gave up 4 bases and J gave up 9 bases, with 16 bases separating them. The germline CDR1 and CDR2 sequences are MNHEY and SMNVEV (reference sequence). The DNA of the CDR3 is TGTGCCAGCAGTTCGAGGACCGGGTTAAGCATTCAGTACTTC. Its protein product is CASSSRTGLSIQYF.

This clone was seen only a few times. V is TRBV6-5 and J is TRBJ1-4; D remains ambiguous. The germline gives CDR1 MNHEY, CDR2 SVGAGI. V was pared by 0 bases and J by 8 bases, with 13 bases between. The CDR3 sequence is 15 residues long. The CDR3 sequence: CASSYSSSIFEKLFF. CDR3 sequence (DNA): TGTGCCAGCAGTTACTCGTCCAGCATTTTCGAAAAACTGTTTTTT.

The CDR3 nucleotides are TGCGCCAGCAGCCCGACCGGGACTAGGGCCTACGAGCAGTACTTC. Encoded protein: CASSPTGTRAYEQYF. This chain connects TRBV5-1 to TRBJ2-7; 8 bases are shared with TRBD2. The germline gives CDR1 SGHRS, CDR2 YFSETQ. V was clipped by 4 bases and J by 2 bases; unmatched bases: 8. The CDR3 has 15 residues.

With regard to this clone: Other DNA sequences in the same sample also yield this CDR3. This chain's CDR3 is CASSPGQSYEQYF. The CDR3 DNA is TGTGCCAGCTCACCCGGGCAGAGCTACGAGCAGTACTTC. The V call is TRBV18, the J call TRBJ2-7; D remains ambiguous. Per germline, CDR1 KGHSH and CDR2 LQKENI. Deletions cut 3 bases from V and 3 bases from J, with 9 bases between. This CDR3 is 13 amino acids long.

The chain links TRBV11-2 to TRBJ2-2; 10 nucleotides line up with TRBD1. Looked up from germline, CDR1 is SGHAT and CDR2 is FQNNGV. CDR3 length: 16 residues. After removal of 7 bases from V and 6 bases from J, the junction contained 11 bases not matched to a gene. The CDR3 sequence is CASTQTGGVRAGELFF. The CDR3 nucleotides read TGTGCCAGCACTCAGACAGGGGGCGTCCGTGCCGGGGAGCTGTTTTTT.

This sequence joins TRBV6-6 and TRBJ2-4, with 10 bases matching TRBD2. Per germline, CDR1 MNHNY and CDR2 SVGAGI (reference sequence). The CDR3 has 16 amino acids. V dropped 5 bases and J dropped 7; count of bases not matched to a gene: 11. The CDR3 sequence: CASSPGTSARPNIQYF. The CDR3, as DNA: TGTGCCAGCAGTCCCGGGACTAGCGCGCGGCCCAACATTCAGTACTTC.